This T cell receptor (beta chain) was retrieved from a study of cytomegalovirus exposure and HLA in healthy donors. General study results and limits: Later examination showed HLA-associated TCR beta chains had greater clonal expansion than equally common others. The study labeled 150 to 200 TCR beta chains cytomegalovirus-associated. Later work associated roughly 15,000 TCR beta sequences with HLA alleles at 0.05 false discovery rate.

To note about this clone: Its antigen is unidentified.

Primers included in the PCR were 60 Vbeta and 13 Jbeta primers. Original handling: Roughly 12 million of tens of millions of unique TCR beta chains were shared, per a later count. Here immunoSEQ multiplex PCR was the method, and the copy in TCRdb shows in-frame clones only, minus some. For V, J and clone size, that table is used; D and trimming come from the DNA. This listing includes some 150,000 clones. The CDR3 has 14 residues. Per the germline V gene, CDR1 is KGHSH and CDR2 is LQKENI. V lost 5 bases and J lost 3, with 11 bases in between. The chain is built from TRBV18 and TRBJ1-5; tentatively, D is TRBD1 (5 bases). Material for sequencing was PBMCs. The receptor was derived from a woman aged 18-29 years in good health and CMV-seronegative. CDR3 loop: CASSSRDANQPQHF. In DNA form, the CDR3 reads TGTGCCAGCTCATCCAGGGATGCCAATCAGCCCCAGCATTTT.